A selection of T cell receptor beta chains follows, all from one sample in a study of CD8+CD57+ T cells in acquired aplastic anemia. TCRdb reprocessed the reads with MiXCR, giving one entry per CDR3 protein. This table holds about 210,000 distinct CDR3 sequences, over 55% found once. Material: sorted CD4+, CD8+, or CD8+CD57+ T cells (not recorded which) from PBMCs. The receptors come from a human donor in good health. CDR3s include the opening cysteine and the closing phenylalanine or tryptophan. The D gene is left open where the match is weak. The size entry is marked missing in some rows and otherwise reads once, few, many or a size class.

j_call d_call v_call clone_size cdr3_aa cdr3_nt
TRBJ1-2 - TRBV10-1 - CASSESSMDYGYTF TGCGCCAGCAGTGAGTCCTCCATGGACTATGGCTACACCTTC
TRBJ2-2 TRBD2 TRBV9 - CASSSGTSGELFF TGTGCCAGCAGCTCAGGGACTAGCGGGGAGCTGTTTTTT
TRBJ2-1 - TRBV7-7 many CASSLGGSYNEQFF TGTGCCAGCAGCTTAGGAGGCTCCTACAATGAGCAGTTCTTC
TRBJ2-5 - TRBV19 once CASSMFYPDQETQYF TGTGCCAGTAGTATGTTTTACCCAGATCAAGAGACCCAGTACTTC
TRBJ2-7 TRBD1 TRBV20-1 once CSAGGDRGLYEQYF TGCAGTGCTGGGGGGGACAGGGGGCTGTACGAGCAGTACTTC
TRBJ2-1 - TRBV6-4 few CASSADRGSPNEQFF TGTGCCAGCAGTGCCGACCGGGGGAGCCCCAATGAGCAGTTCTTC
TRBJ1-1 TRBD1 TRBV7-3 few CASSLRGGTGNLNTEAFF TGTGCCAGCAGCTTAAGGGGGGGGACAGGGAACTTGAACACTGAAGCTTTCTTT
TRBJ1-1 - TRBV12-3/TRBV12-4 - CASSSGQGQEAFF TGTGCCAGCAGTTCGGGACAAGGTCAAGAAGCTTTCTTT
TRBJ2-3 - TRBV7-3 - CASSVGQGQTDTQYF TGTGCCAGCAGCGTAGGTCAGGGGCAGACAGATACGCAGTATTTT
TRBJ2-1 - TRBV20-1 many CSARDRQVSYNEQFF TGCAGTGCTAGAGATCGGCAGGTCTCCTACAATGAGCAGTTCTTC
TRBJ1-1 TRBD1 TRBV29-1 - CSALDRGNTEAFF TGCAGCGCACTCGACAGGGGGAACACTGAAGCTTTCTTT
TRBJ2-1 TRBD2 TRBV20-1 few CSARTSGGGPKGQFF TGCAGTGCTCGGACTAGCGGGGGGGGGCCAAAAGGGCAGTTCTTC
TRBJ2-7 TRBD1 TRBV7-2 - CASSYRGQTYEQYF TGTGCCAGCAGCTACAGGGGGCAAACCTACGAGCAGTACTTC
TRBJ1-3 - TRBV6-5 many CASSYYPESSGNTIYF TGTGCCAGCAGTTACTATCCAGAGAGCTCTGGAAACACCATATATTTT
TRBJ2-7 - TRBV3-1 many CASSQDTGITYEQYF TGTGCCAGCAGCCAAGATACCGGGATAACCTACGAGCAGTACTTC
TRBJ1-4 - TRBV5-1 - CASSLEGNEKLSF TGCGCCAGCAGCTTGGAGGGTAATGAAAAACTGTCTTTT
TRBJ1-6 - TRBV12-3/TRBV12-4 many CASSLDVAGSYNSPLHF TGTGCCAGCAGTTTAGATGTGGCCGGCTCCTATAATTCACCCCTCCACTTT
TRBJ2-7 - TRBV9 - CASSVVFAGQLSYEQYF TGTGCCAGCAGCGTAGTGTTTGCGGGACAGCTTTCCTACGAGCAGTACTTC
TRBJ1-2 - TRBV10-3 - CASSYSTFYGYTF TGTGCCAGCAGTTACTCGACATTCTATGGCTACACCTTC
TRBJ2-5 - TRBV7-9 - CASSSTRGTQYF TGTGCCAGCAGCTCCACCCGCGGGACCCAGTACTTC
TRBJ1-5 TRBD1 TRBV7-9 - CASSLDGQGRWPQHF TGTGCCAGCAGCTTAGACGGACAGGGTCGGTGGCCCCAGCATTTT
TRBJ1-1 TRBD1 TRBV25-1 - CASGRQGGVTEAFF TGTGCCAGCGGCCGACAGGGGGGGGTTACTGAAGCTTTCTTT
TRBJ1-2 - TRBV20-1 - CSARVVQVNGYTF TGCAGTGCTAGGGTGGTACAGGTCAATGGCTACACCTTC
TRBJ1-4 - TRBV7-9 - CASSLGSRSNEKLFF TGTGCCAGCAGCTTAGGATCCCGAAGTAATGAAAAACTGTTTTTT
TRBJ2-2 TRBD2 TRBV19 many CASMDSGRSNTGELFF TGTGCCAGTATGGATAGCGGGAGGTCGAACACCGGGGAGCTGTTTTTT
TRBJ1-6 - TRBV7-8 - CASSLGLGDSPLHF TGTGCCAGCAGCTTAGGACTGGGGGATTCACCCCTCCACTTT
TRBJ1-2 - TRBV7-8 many CASSLGTSYGYTF TGTGCCAGCAGTTTGGGGACAAGCTATGGCTACACCTTC
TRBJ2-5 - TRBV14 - CASSQDRDQWDTADF TGTGCCAGCAGCCAAGACCGGGACCAATGGGACACGGCGGACTTC
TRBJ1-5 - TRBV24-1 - CATSDLPWASTNQPQHF TGTGCCACCAGTGATTTGCCTTGGGCCTCCACGAATCAGCCCCAGCATTTT
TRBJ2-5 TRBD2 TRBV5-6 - CASSPRGLAGQETQYF TGTGCCAGCAGCCCCCGGGGACTAGCGGGGCAAGAGACCCAGTACTTC
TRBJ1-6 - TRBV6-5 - CASRFYASALHF TGTGCCAGCAGGTTTTATGCTTCGGCCCTCCACTTT
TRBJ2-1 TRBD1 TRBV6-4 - CASSPRTGGGEQFF TGTGCCAGCAGCCCAAGGACAGGGGGCGGTGAGCAGTTCTTC
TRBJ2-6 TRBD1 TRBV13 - CASSFLGTGSGANVLTF TGTGCCAGCAGCTTTCTTGGGACAGGCTCTGGGGCCAACGTCCTGACTTTC
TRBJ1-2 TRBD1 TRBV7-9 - CASSLTGSWNYGYTF TGTGCCAGCAGCTTGACAGGGTCGTGGAACTATGGCTACACCTTC
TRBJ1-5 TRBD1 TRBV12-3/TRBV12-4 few CASSLTGDQPQHF TGTGCCAGCAGCCTTACAGGGGACCAGCCCCAGCATTTT
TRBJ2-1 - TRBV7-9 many CASTHPTLADPFF TGTGCCAGCACCCACCCCACGTTGGCCGATCCGTTCTTC
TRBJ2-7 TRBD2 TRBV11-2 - CASNLEGLALYEQYF TGTGCCAGCAATTTAGAGGGACTAGCGCTCTACGAGCAGTACTTC
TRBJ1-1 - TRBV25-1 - CASSESRATEAFF TGTGCCAGCAGTGAATCAAGGGCCACTGAAGCTTTCTTT
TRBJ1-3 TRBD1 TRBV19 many CASRDREYSGNTIYF TGTGCCAGCCGGGACAGGGAATACTCTGGAAACACCATATATTTT
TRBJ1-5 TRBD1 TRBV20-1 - CSAGRQGTSNQPQHF TGCAGTGCGGGACGACAGGGGACTAGCAATCAGCCCCAGCATTTT
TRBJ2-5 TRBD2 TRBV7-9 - CASRFARGVEETQYF TGTGCCAGCCGCTTCGCCCGGGGGGTTGAAGAGACCCAGTACTTC
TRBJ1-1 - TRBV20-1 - CSIRDTTEAFF TGCAGTATCCGGGACACCACTGAAGCTTTCTTT
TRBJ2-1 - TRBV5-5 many CASSLAGVGLSSYNEQFF TGTGCCAGCAGCTTGGCGGGTGTTGGACTTAGCTCCTACAATGAGCAGTTCTTC
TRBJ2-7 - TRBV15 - CATSRDSARTATYEQYF TGTGCCACCAGCAGAGATTCGGCCCGGACAGCAACCTACGAGCAGTACTTC
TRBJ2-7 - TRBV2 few CASSEQAYEQYF TGTGCCAGCAGTGAACAGGCCTACGAGCAGTACTTC
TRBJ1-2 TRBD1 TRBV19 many CASSIGTGGMAYGYTF TGTGCCAGTAGTATAGGAACAGGGGGCATGGCCTATGGCTACACCTTC
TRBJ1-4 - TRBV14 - CASSQSPGGAEKLFF TGTGCCAGCAGCCAATCACCCGGGGGGGCTGAAAAACTGTTTTTT
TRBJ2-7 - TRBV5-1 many CASSFPDNYEQYF TGCGCCAGCAGCTTCCCCGACAACTACGAGCAGTACTTC